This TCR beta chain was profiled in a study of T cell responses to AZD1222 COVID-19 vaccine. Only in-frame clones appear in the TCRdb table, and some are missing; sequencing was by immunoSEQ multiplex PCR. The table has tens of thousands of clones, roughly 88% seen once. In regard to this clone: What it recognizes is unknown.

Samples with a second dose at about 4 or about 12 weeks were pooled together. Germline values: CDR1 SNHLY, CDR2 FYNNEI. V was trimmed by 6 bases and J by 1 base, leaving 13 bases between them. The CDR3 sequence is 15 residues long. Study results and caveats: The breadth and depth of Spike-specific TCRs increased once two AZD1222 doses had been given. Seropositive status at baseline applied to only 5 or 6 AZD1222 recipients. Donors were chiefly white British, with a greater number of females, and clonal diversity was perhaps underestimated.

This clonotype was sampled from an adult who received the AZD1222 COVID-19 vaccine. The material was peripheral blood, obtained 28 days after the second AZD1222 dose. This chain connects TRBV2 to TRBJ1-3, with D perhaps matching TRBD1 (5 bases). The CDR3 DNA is TGTGCCAGCAGCGCGGGACTTTCTTCTGGAAACACCATATATTTT. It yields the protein CASSAGLSSGNTIYF. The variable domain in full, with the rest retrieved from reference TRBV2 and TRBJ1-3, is EPEVTQTPSHQVTQMGQEVILRCVPISNHLYFYWYRQILGQKVEFLVSFYNNEISEKSEIFDDQFSVERPDGSNFTLKIRSTKLEDSAMYFCASSAGLSSGNTIYFGEGSWLTVV.